The rows below give T cell receptor beta chains drawn from one sample of a study of blood T cells in healthy people across ages. MiXCR, applied by TCRdb to the 5' RACE reads, yields one record per CDR3 protein. This repertoire shows about a million distinct CDR3 sequences, around 54% found once; its top ten account for 20% to 25%. The sample comprised blood. The source of these receptors is a woman aged 55-70 years in good health. Each CDR3 is given with its conserved first and last residue. A D gene is named only where the DNA matches it firmly. Clone size is not always given. Where it is, it says once, few, many or a class for expanded clones.

TRBJ2-7,TRBV19,-,TRBD1,CASLSQGSPHEQYF,TGTGCCAGTCTTTCACAGGGGTCCCCCCACGAGCAGTACTTC
TRBJ2-3,TRBV7-3,few,TRBD2,CASSLIAGGTDTQYF,TGTGCCAGCAGCTTGATAGCGGGAGGGACAGATACGCAGTATTTT
TRBJ2-7,TRBV5-6,-,TRBD2,CASSFFGGDPYEQYF,TGTGCCAGCAGCTTTTTCGGGGGGGACCCCTACGAGCAGTACTTC
TRBJ2-7,TRBV7-9,few,TRBD1,CASSRTGASYEQYF,TGTGCCAGCAGCCGGACAGGTGCAAGCTACGAGCAGTACTTC
TRBJ1-2,TRBV4-1,-,-,CASKIPGSYGYTF,TGCGCCAGCAAGATCCCGGGGAGCTATGGCTACACCTTC
TRBJ2-5,TRBV12-3/TRBV12-4,few,-,CASSLVHLETQYF,TGTGCCAGCAGTTTAGTCCACCTGGAGACCCAGTACTTC
TRBJ2-1,TRBV7-2,few,-,CASSKDGEAGYNEQFF,TGTGCCAGCAGCAAAGACGGGGAGGCGGGCTACAATGAGCAGTTCTTC
TRBJ2-7,TRBV5-1,-,-,CASSLVPTSYEQYF,TGCGCCAGCAGCTTGGTCCCAACCTCCTACGAGCAGTACTTC
TRBJ1-1,TRBV7-2,-,TRBD1,CASSFILGTGEAFF,TGTGCCAGCAGCTTTATCCTTGGGACAGGAGAAGCTTTCTTT
TRBJ2-5,TRBV7-2,-,TRBD2,CASSLLRGGTSGIVNEQYF,TGTGCCAGCAGCTTATTACGGGGTGGGACTAGCGGGATAGTAAATGAGCAGTACTTC
TRBJ2-5,TRBV20-1,-,TRBD2,CSARGGGHVETQYF,TGCAGTGCTAGGGGCGGGGGTCATGTAGAGACCCAGTACTTC
TRBJ2-1,TRBV12-3/TRBV12-4,-,-,CASSPEAIRRDEQFF,TGTGCCAGCAGCCCGGAGGCTATTAGAAGGGATGAGCAGTTCTTC
TRBJ2-7,TRBV6-5,few,-,CASSYSRGTPRNRANYEQYF,TGTGCCAGCAGTTACTCGAGAGGGACGCCTAGGAATCGGGCGAACTACGAGCAGTACTTC
TRBJ2-5,TRBV20-1,-,TRBD2,CSAPPTSGTETQYF,TGCAGTGCCCCCCCGACTAGCGGGACGGAGACCCAGTACTTC
TRBJ2-7,TRBV6-5,few,TRBD1,CASLGDRSYEQYF,TGTGCCAGCTTGGGGGACAGATCCTACGAGCAGTACTTC
TRBJ2-7,TRBV5-1,-,-,CASTQGSSSYEQYF,TGCGCCAGCACCCAGGGGAGTAGCTCCTACGAGCAGTACTTC
TRBJ1-6,TRBV25-1,-,-,CASSDYYNSPLHF,TGTGCCAGCAGTGACTACTATAATTCACCCCTCCACTTT
TRBJ1-1,TRBV18,-,TRBD1,CASSPQGGNTEAFF,TGCGCCAGCAGCCCCCAGGGGGGGAACACTGAAGCTTTCTTT
TRBJ2-7,TRBV7-6,-,-,CASSSTWSRRAYEQYF,TGTGCCAGCAGCTCCACGTGGTCGAGAAGGGCCTACGAGCAGTACTTC
TRBJ1-6,TRBV10-3,few,TRBD1,CAISDGPGQGIFHF,TGTGCCATCAGTGATGGACCGGGACAGGGTATCTTCCACTTT
TRBJ2-7,TRBV20-1,few,-,CSAPTESFYEQYF,TGCAGTGCCCCGACTGAATCGTTCTACGAGCAGTACTTC
TRBJ1-1,TRBV5-1,-,TRBD1,CASSSWDSGTEAFF,TGCGCCAGCAGCTCATGGGACAGCGGAACTGAAGCTTTCTTT
TRBJ2-2,TRBV12-3/TRBV12-4,-,-,CASSTGQHNTGELFF,TGTGCCAGCAGTACGGGACAACATAACACCGGGGAGCTGTTTTTT
TRBJ2-7,TRBV20-1,-,TRBD2,CSAGLVPYEQYF,TGCAGTGCTGGACTAGTCCCCTACGAGCAGTACTTC
TRBJ2-7,TRBV7-3,-,-,CASGLDPTSLKEQYF,TGTGCCAGCGGCTTAGACCCGACTAGTCTGAAGGAGCAGTACTTC
TRBJ2-1,TRBV20-1,-,TRBD2,CSALSIAGGPENEQFF,TGCAGTGCTCTATCCATAGCGGGAGGGCCTGAGAATGAGCAGTTCTTC
TRBJ2-5,TRBV28,-,TRBD2,CASRDSGRGSYNEQYF,TGTGCCAGCAGGGATAGCGGGAGAGGATCCTACAATGAGCAGTACTTC
TRBJ1-4,TRBV14,-,-,CASSPRTVDEKLFF,TGTGCCAGCAGCCCAAGGACAGTGGACGAAAAACTGTTTTTT
TRBJ1-1,TRBV4-2,-,-,CASSPQIDRTAEAFF,TGTGCCAGCAGCCCCCAAATAGACAGAACAGCTGAAGCTTTCTTT
TRBJ2-7,TRBV9,-,-,CASSVGGAARRNEQYF,TGTGCCAGCAGCGTGGGGGGGGCGGCCCGTAGGAATGAGCAGTACTTC
TRBJ1-2,TRBV4-1,-,-,CASGPSPHNQANYGYTF,TGCGCCAGCGGCCCGAGCCCCCACAATCAGGCTAACTATGGCTACACCTTC
TRBJ2-5,TRBV7-2,-,TRBD2,CASSRTAGVRETQYF,TGTGCCAGCAGTCGGACGGCGGGAGTGAGGGAGACCCAGTACTTC
TRBJ2-1,TRBV20-1,-,TRBD2,CSASRTSGRGNEQFF,TGCAGTGCTTCCCGGACTAGCGGGAGGGGCAATGAGCAGTTCTTC
TRBJ2-7,TRBV10-2,few,-,CASSASRGSYEQYF,TGCGCCAGCAGTGCCTCACGAGGATCCTACGAGCAGTACTTC
TRBJ2-7,TRBV7-2,-,-,CASSLRQVTYEQYF,TGTGCCAGCAGCTTAAGACAGGTCACCTACGAGCAGTACTTC
TRBJ2-5,TRBV6-2/TRBV6-3,-,TRBD2,CASSYSRLAGEFQYF,TGTGCCAGCAGTTACTCGCGTCTAGCGGGAGAATTTCAGTACTTC
TRBJ2-5,TRBV6-5,few,-,CASSYSRRGVGETQYF,TGTGCCAGCAGTTACTCGAGGCGGGGAGTCGGAGAGACCCAGTACTTC
TRBJ2-7,TRBV27,few,-,CASSVRISYEQYF,TGTGCCAGCAGTGTAAGGATTTCTTACGAGCAGTACTTC
TRBJ2-7,TRBV11-2,many,-,CASSFPGVGIYEQYF,TGTGCCAGCAGCTTCCCCGGAGTAGGGATCTACGAGCAGTACTTC
TRBJ2-1,TRBV3-1,few,-,CASSQTGGTYNEQFF,TGTGCCAGCAGCCAGACCGGAGGGACCTACAATGAGCAGTTCTTC
TRBJ2-3,TRBV18,-,-,CASSPPVTDAQYF,TGTGCCAGCTCACCACCGGTTACAGATGCGCAGTATTTT
TRBJ2-1,TRBV20-1,-,TRBD2,CSARYASGRFTYNEQFF,TGCAGTGCTAGATATGCAAGCGGGAGATTTACCTACAATGAGCAGTTCTTC
TRBJ2-1,TRBV5-4,-,TRBD2,CASSFLAGVDNEQFF,TGTGCCAGCAGCTTTTTAGCGGGAGTAGACAATGAGCAGTTCTTC
TRBJ1-2,TRBV11-2,-,-,CASSYSRGAPLDYGYTF,TGTGCCAGCAGCTATTCCAGAGGAGCCCCGTTGGACTATGGCTACACCTTC
TRBJ1-2,TRBV30,-,-,CAWSGSAGSGYTF,TGTGCCTGGAGTGGCAGTGCAGGTTCTGGCTACACCTTC
TRBJ2-6,TRBV4-1,many,TRBD1,CASSQPGQGISGANVLTF,TGCGCCAGCAGCCAGCCGGGACAGGGGATCTCTGGGGCCAACGTCCTGACTTTC
TRBJ2-1,TRBV4-1,once,TRBD2,CASSQTTGGAHQFF,TGCGCCAGCAGCCAAACGACCGGGGGGGCGCACCAGTTCTTC
TRBJ2-4,TRBV10-3,-,-,CAIREIGKNIQYF,TGTGCCATCCGGGAAATCGGCAAAAACATTCAGTACTTC
TRBJ2-1,TRBV4-2,-,TRBD2,CASSHRLAGDNEQFF,TGTGCCAGCAGCCACAGACTAGCGGGGGACAATGAGCAGTTCTTC
TRBJ2-3,TRBV4-2,few,-,CASSQDRSGTDTQYF,TGTGCCAGCAGCCAAGACAGGAGCGGCACAGATACGCAGTATTTT
TRBJ2-7,TRBV4-2,-,-,CASSQAASRREQYF,TGTGCCAGCAGCCAAGCGGCTAGTCGGCGTGAGCAGTACTTC
TRBJ2-1,TRBV29-1,-,-,CSVETGLTYNEQFF,TGCAGCGTTGAAACCGGGCTGACCTACAATGAGCAGTTCTTC
TRBJ2-3,TRBV28,-,-,CASTWADTQYF,TGTGCCAGCACTTGGGCAGATACGCAGTATTTT
TRBJ2-3,TRBV6-5,few,-,CASSAGLALGTQYF,TGTGCCAGCAGCGCGGGACTGGCGCTAGGTACGCAGTATTTT
TRBJ1-1,TRBV30,-,-,CASQGPGLNTEAFF,TGTGCCTCTCAAGGACCGGGGTTAAACACTGAAGCTTTCTTT
TRBJ2-1,TRBV12-3/TRBV12-4,-,TRBD1,CASSPYGQGNNEQFF,TGTGCCAGCAGTCCCTATGGACAGGGGAACAATGAGCAGTTCTTC
TRBJ2-6,TRBV20-1,many,-,CSARDYFSGANVLTF,TGCAGTGCTAGAGACTACTTCTCTGGGGCCAACGTCCTGACTTTC
TRBJ2-7,TRBV7-2,-,-,CASSWFQVLAYEQYF,TGTGCCAGCAGCTGGTTTCAGGTATTAGCCTACGAGCAGTACTTC
TRBJ2-7,TRBV13,-,TRBD2,CASSARGSGRYEQYF,TGTGCCAGCAGCGCCCGGGGGAGCGGGAGATACGAGCAGTACTTC
TRBJ1-5,TRBV28,-,-,CASSLRGMVQPQHF,TGTGCCAGCAGTTTACGAGGGATGGTCCAGCCCCAGCATTTT